This TCR beta chain was identified in a study of T cells after yellow fever vaccination. Study-level information: Fractions with few cells were prepared using SMART-Seq v4 Ultra Low Input.

The germline V and J ends were trimmed by 2 bases and 5 bases, with 10 bases remaining between them. The CDR3 runs to 13 residues. Germline assignment: CDR1 SGDLS and CDR2 YYNGEE. This clonotype was observed at least ten times. The antigen is undetermined. TCRdb recomputed calls from the 5' RACE reads with MiXCR, one row per CDR3 protein. The data contain roughly 240,000 distinct CDR3 sequences, 6.7% of them singletons. Points from the study as a whole: The booster response re-showed most primary clones: approximately 95% CD4, almost 90% CD8. CD4 and CD8 compartments shared a small share of clonotypes. FACS-sorted repertoires might harbor abundant contaminating clonotypes from the bulk population.

The specimen was CD4+ T cells sorted from PBMCs, collected on the day of the yellow fever booster vaccination. The sequence was obtained from a man in his thirties or forties who received the YFV17D yellow fever vaccine. The J gene is TRBJ1-1, the V gene TRBV9, with D perhaps matching TRBD1 (6 bases). In DNA, the CDR3 is TGTGCCAGCAGCGTGGGGGGCATGACTGAAGCTTTCTTT. This translates into CASSVGGMTEAFF.